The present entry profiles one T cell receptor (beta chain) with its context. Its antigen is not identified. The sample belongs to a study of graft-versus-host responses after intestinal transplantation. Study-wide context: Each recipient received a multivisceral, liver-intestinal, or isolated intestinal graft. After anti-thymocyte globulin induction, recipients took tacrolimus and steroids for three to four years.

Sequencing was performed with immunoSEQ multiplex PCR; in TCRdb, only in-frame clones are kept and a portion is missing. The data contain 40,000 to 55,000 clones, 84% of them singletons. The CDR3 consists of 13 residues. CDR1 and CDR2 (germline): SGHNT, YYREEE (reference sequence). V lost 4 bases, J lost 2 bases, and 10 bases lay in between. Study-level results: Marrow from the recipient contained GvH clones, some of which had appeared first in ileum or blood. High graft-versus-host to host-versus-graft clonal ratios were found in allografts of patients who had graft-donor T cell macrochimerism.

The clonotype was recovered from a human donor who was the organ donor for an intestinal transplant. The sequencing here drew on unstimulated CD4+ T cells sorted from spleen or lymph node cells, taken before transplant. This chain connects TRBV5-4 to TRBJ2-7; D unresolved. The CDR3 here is CASSLGGTYEQYF. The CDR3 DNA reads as TGTGCCAGCAGCCTGGGTGGCACCTACGAGCAGTACTTC.